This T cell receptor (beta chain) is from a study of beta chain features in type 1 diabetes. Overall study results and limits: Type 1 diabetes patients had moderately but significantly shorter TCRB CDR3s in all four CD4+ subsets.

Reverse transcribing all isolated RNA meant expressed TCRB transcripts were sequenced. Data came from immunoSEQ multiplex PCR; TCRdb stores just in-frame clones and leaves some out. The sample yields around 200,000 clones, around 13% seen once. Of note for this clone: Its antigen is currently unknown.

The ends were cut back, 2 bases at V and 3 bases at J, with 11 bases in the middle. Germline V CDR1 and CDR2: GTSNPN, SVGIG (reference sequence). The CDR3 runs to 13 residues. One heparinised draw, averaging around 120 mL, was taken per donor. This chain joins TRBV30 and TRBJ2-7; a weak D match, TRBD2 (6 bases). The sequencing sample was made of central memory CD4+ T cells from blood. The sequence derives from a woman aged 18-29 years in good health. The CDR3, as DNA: TGTGCCTGGAGTCGGGGGAGTAGCTACGAGCAGTACTTC. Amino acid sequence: CAWSRGSSYEQYF.